The text below deals with one T cell receptor beta chain. Its antigen is currently unknown. These data belong to a study of a mutant IDH1 vaccine in newly diagnosed glioma. Study-wide background: Once 4-6 weeks had passed after radiotherapy alone, vaccination started, or it started with temozolomide cycles. Therapy received beforehand was radiotherapy, temozolomide, or both, with most patients given both.

This CDR3 has 16 residues. CDR1 and CDR2 from the germline V gene are SGHDT and YYEEEE. Trimming cost V 2 bases and J 3 bases; bases outside gene matches: 9. The data were produced by immunoSEQ multiplex PCR, yet TCRdb's version contains in-frame clones alone and is incomplete. The sample has 35,000 to 50,000 clones, roughly 92% seen once. Time point in this sample: week 35, safety follow-up. A single vaccine dose contained 300 ug of mutant IDH1 20-mer peptide, and topical imiquimod was used with it. The study gave patients eight vaccinations in weeks 1, 3, 5, 7, 11, 15, 19, 23. V is TRBV5-6 and J is TRBJ2-5; 8 bases are shared with TRBD1. The sample in question was PBMCs, obtained from a glioma patient whose treatment included an IDH1 peptide vaccine. This sequence was found in a man aged 45 to 65 with glioma. The CDR3 nucleotides read TGTGCCAGCAGCTTTGAGAGGACAGGGAATAAAGAGACCCAGTACTTC. The encoded protein is CASSFERTGNKETQYF.